Shown below are 28 T cell receptor beta chains from a single sample sequenced in a study of glioma-infiltrating T cells. The iRepertoire nested amplicon-rescue multiplex PCR amplified TCR alpha and beta CDR3s from RNA. Each CDR3 protein is one row after TCRdb ran MiXCR on the multiplex PCR reads. Among approximately 100,000 distinct CDR3 sequences, less than 30% were seen once, and the ten largest hold 35%. Sequencing was carried out using glioma tissue, nonneoplastic brain tissue, or PBMCs (not recorded which). The source is a human donor with low-grade glioma or glioblastoma, undergoing nonglioma brain surgery, or in good health (not recorded which).

This chain connects TRBV7-9 to TRBJ2-1; TRBD1 agrees at 10 bases. CDR1 SEHNR and CDR2 FQNEAQ come from the germline V gene (reference sequence). The CDR3 has 16 residues. V was clipped by 0 bases and J by 3 bases; unmatched bases: 2. The CDR3 region has the DNA TGTGCCAGCAGCTTAGCCGGGACAGGGGTCTACAATGAGCAGTTCTTC. Protein product: CASSLAGTGVYNEQFF.

CDR3 amino acids: CASEDGYEQYF. The CDR3 DNA sequence: TGTGCCAGTGAGGACGGCTACGAGCAGTACTTC. This chain links TRBV19 with TRBJ2-7; D unclear. The CDR3 totals 11 residues. Trimming removed 8 bases at V and 3 bases at J, with 8 bases between. Germline values: CDR1 LNHDA, CDR2 SQIVND (reference sequence). Combining the CDR3 with reference TRBV19 and TRBJ2-7 gives the whole variable domain DGGITQSPKYLFRKEGQNVTLSCEQNLNHDAMYWYRQDPGQGLRLIYYSQIVNDFQKGDIAEGYSVSREKKESFPLTVTSAQKNPTAFYLCASEDGYEQYFGPGTRLTVT.

The rearrangement links TRBV12-3 or TRBV12-4 to TRBJ2-7; no clear D. The CDR3 consists of 17 residues. V was clipped by 1 base and J by 4 bases, with 20 bases between them. The CDR3 DNA is TGTGCCAGCAGTTTAGTCGGTAGGCGGAAGGGTCGGTACGAGCAGTACTTC. Translating it yields CASSLVGRRKGRYEQYF.

This sequence joins TRBV2 and TRBJ2-1; TRBD2 matches 13 bases. CDR1 is SNHLY, CDR2 FYNNEI, per germline. Germline trimming cut 7 bases from V and 15 bases from J; bases unmatched to any gene: 12. This CDR3 is built from 14 residues. This CDR3 reads CASNRLAGGPPRFF. The DNA of the CDR3 is TGTGCCAGCAATCGACTAGCGGGAGGCCCCCCCCGGTTCTTC.

V is TRBV10-1 and J is TRBJ2-1, with 9 bases aligning to TRBD1. The V and J ends lost 5 bases and 3 bases, in that order; junction bases with no gene match: 5. Germline V gene sequence: CDR1 WNHNN, CDR2 SYGVQD (reference sequence). This CDR3 has 15 amino acids. The CDR3 coding sequence is TGCGCCAGCAGTCCGGGACAGGGCAACTACAATGAGCAGTTCTTC. It is translated as CASSPGQGNYNEQFF.

This clonotype was seen repeatedly, ten times or more. The rearrangement uses TRBV7-2 and TRBJ1-5; D ambiguous. Germline loops: CDR1 SGHTA, CDR2 FQGNSA. The CDR3 spans 12 residues. With 6 bases removed from V and 0 bases from J, the gap between germline ends came to 3 bases. The CDR3 region has the DNA TGTGCCAGCAGACTTAGCAATCAGCCCCAGCATTTT. Protein: CASRLSNQPQHF.

This clonotype was seen ten or more times. V usage is TRBV7-2 and J usage is TRBJ1-6; D unclear. V was trimmed by 5 bases and J by 7 bases, leaving 6 bases between them. The germline gives CDR1 SGHTA, CDR2 FQGNSA. The CDR3 loop spans 12 amino acids. CDR3 in amino acids: CASSLFNSPLHF. In nucleotides, the CDR3 is TGTGCCAGCAGCCTATTCAATTCACCCCTCCACTTT.

This clonotype was recorded at least ten times. The chain uses TRBV20-1 and TRBJ2-7; D tentatively reads TRBD1 or TRBD2 (5 bases each). The CDR3 extends over 14 amino acids. Germline lookup yields CDR1 DFQATT and CDR2 SNEGSKA (reference sequence). The V gene lost 5 bases and the J gene lost 0 bases, with 14 bases spanning the gap. The CDR3 sequence: CSALPGRLSYEQYF. The CDR3 bases are TGCAGTGCTCTCCCGGGACGGCTCTCCTACGAGCAGTACTTC.

This clonotype was seen ten or more times. J is TRBJ1-1 and V is TRBV27, with a possible D match to TRBD1 (5 bases). The V end was cut by 7 bases, the J end by 5 bases, with 17 bases between. Germline CDR1 and CDR2: MNHEY and SMNVEV (reference sequence). The CDR3 totals 14 residues. In nucleotides, the CDR3 is TGTGCCAGCACATGGGCACCGGGGGGGACTGAAGCTTTCTTT. This gives the protein CASTWAPGGTEAFF.

This clonotype was counted ten times or more. The gene calls are TRBV7-2 and TRBJ2-3; tentatively, D is TRBD1 (6 bases). V was pared by 1 base and J by 4 bases, with 15 bases between. Germline lookup yields CDR1 SGHTA and CDR2 FQGNSA. The CDR3 consists of 16 residues. CDR3 nucleotide sequence: TGTGCCAGCAGCTTAGGTGGCAGGGGATCTGCAGATACGCAGTATTTT. The encoded protein is CASSLGGRGSADTQYF.

The table lists this clonotype with many counts. The chain uses TRBV2 and TRBJ2-1, with D perhaps matching TRBD2 (5 bases). CDR3 length: 12 residues. The germline V and J ends were trimmed by 1 base and 12 bases, with 10 bases remaining between them. Germline V gene lookup returns CDR1 SNHLY and CDR2 FYNNEI. CDR3 nucleotide sequence: TGTGCCAGCAGTGAAGAGGACTGGAGGCAGTTCTTC. This sequence encodes CASSEEDWRQFF.

This clonotype was seen at least ten times. The rearrangement links TRBV5-1 to TRBJ1-3; TRBD1 aligns across 8 bases. Germline CDR1 reads SGHRS; CDR2 reads YFSETQ. The J segment lost 4 bases and the V segment lost 4 bases, leaving 4 bases of the junction unmatched. The CDR3 is 14 residues long. The CDR3 coding sequence is TGCGCCAGCAGCACCTCAGGGGGCGGAAACACCATATATTTT. It codes for CASSTSGGGNTIYF.

In its sample, this clonotype was seen many times. The V gene is TRBV6-2 or TRBV6-3, the J gene TRBJ2-1; 8 bases are shared with TRBD1. CDR1 and CDR2 from the germline V gene are MNHEY and SVGEGT. J was trimmed by 0 bases and V by 6 bases; bases with no gene match: 13. CDR3 length: 18 amino acids. In DNA, the CDR3 is TGTGCCAGCAGAGAAGGGACAGGCACTAGGAGCTCCTACAATGAGCAGTTCTTC. The encoded protein is CASREGTGTRSSYNEQFF.

The rearrangement joins TRBV7-2 to TRBJ2-1; 9 positions match TRBD1. The length of the CDR3 is 16 residues. Germline V gene lookup returns CDR1 SGHTA and CDR2 FQGNSA. V shed 1 base and J 5 bases; nucleotides not matched to a gene: 6. Here the CDR3 DNA reads TGTGCCAGCAGCTTAGGGGCGACAGGGGGTGACAATGAGCAGTTCTTC. Translation gives CASSLGATGGDNEQFF.

The V call is TRBV19, the J call TRBJ2-3; a weak D match, TRBD1 (5 bases). The CDR3 loop spans 15 amino acids. V lost 3 bases and J lost 0, with 10 bases in between. The germline gives CDR1 LNHDA, CDR2 SQIVND (reference sequence). CDR3 DNA: TGTGCCAGTAGTATCAGGGTTACAAGCACAGATACGCAGTATTTT. It encodes CASSIRVTSTDTQYF.

This clonotype was recorded at least ten times. The chain couples TRBV7-8 to TRBJ1-1; no firm D call. Trimming shortened V by 5 bases and J by 1 base, and 5 bases separated the two germline ends. The CDR3 has 12 amino acids. Germline CDR1 is SGHVS and CDR2 is FQNEAQ. The CDR3 reads CASSPSNTEAFF. Here the CDR3 DNA reads TGTGCCAGCAGCCCCTCGAACACTGAAGCTTTCTTT.

There are many counts of this clonotype. This sequence joins TRBV20-1 and TRBJ2-1, with 9 positions matching TRBD1. CDR1 and CDR2 from the germline V gene are DFQATT and SNEGSKA (reference sequence). The CDR3 is 14 residues long. Losses at the gene ends were 6 bases for V and 3 bases for J; bases not matched to a gene: 6. The CDR3 is CSAPRQGVYNEQFF. In nucleotides, the CDR3 is TGCAGTGCCCCTAGACAGGGGGTCTACAATGAGCAGTTCTTC.

This clonotype showed up many times. The chain carries TRBV4-3 and TRBJ1-1; 8 positions agree with TRBD1. Germline trimming cut 3 bases from V and 0 bases from J; bases unmatched to any gene: 9. Germline loops: CDR1 LGHNA, CDR2 YSLEER. The CDR3 length is 17 residues. The CDR3 protein is CASSQNSRGPMNTEAFF. The CDR3, as DNA: TGCGCCAGCAGCCAGAATAGCAGGGGGCCGATGAACACTGAAGCTTTCTTT.

This clonotype was seen more than once but under ten times. This chain connects TRBV28 to TRBJ1-5; TRBD1 matches at 7 bases. The CDR3 contains 15 residues. V trimming: 4 bases; J trimming: 13 bases; junction bases outside the gene matches: 16. From germline, CDR1 is MDHEN and CDR2 SYDVKM. The CDR3 protein is CASSSPTGTNQQQHF. The CDR3 DNA is TGTGCCAGCAGTTCCCCGACAGGGACCAATCAGCAACAGCATTTT.

Only a few counts were recorded for this clonotype. The rearrangement uses TRBV5-1 and TRBJ2-5; no definite D call. CDR1 is SGHRS and CDR2 is YFSETQ in the germline V gene. V was cut by 4 bases and J by 1 base, with 11 bases left in between. The CDR3 extends over 14 amino acids. Written as DNA, the CDR3 is TGCGCCAGCAGCGCAGGACGCGTCCAAGAGACCCAGTACTTC. This sequence encodes CASSAGRVQETQYF.

The chain uses TRBV19 and TRBJ1-3, with 8 bases aligning to TRBD1. V lost 10 bases, J lost 0 bases, and 5 bases stayed unmatched. This CDR3 has 14 residues. The germline gives CDR1 LNHDA, CDR2 SQIVND (reference sequence). This chain's CDR3 is CATQTGASGNTIYF. The CDR3 coding sequence is TGTGCCACCCAGACAGGGGCCTCTGGAAACACCATATATTTT. The full variable domain, rest sourced from reference TRBV19 and TRBJ1-3, is DGGITQSPKYLFRKEGQNVTLSCEQNLNHDAMYWYRQDPGQGLRLIYYSQIVNDFQKGDIAEGYSVSREKKESFPLTVTSAQKNPTAFYLCATQTGASGNTIYFGEGSWLTVV.

This clonotype came up many times. This chain connects TRBV11-3 to TRBJ1-2; 9 nucleotides align to TRBD1. Unmatched junction bases numbered 9, after V lost 1 base and J lost 3 bases. The germline CDR1 and CDR2 sequences are SGHNT and YENEEA. The CDR3 loop spans 17 amino acids. Here the CDR3 reads CASSLVVRRDRDYGYTF. CDR3 coding DNA: TGTGCCAGCAGCTTAGTAGTCCGGCGGGACAGGGACTATGGCTACACCTTC.

There are many counts of this clonotype. The chain links TRBV20-1 to TRBJ2-1, with D perhaps TRBD2 (6 bases). The CDR3 spans 13 residues. V shed 5 bases and J shed 4 bases, with 12 bases lying between them. Germline V gene sequence: CDR1 DFQATT, CDR2 SNEGSKA (reference sequence). Written as DNA, the CDR3 is TGCAGTGCTCGGGACTCAATTTACAATGAGCAGTTCTTC. This gives the protein CSARDSIYNEQFF.

Notes on this clonotype: This could be a read error, since a much larger clone is one nucleotide away. The chain carries TRBV12-3 or TRBV12-4 and TRBJ1-5; 9 nucleotides line up with TRBD1. CDR3 size: 15 residues. The chain's CDR3 is CDSSSWDRDLQPQHF. For the CDR3, the DNA is TGTGACAGCAGTTCCTGGGACAGGGACCTTCAGCCCCAGCATTTT.

This clonotype was recorded at least ten times. The CDR3 coding sequence is TGCGCCAGCAGTGAGTCAGGGACTAGCGGGAGTGTTGAGCAGTTCTTC. It encodes CASSESGTSGSVEQFF. This rearrangement joins TRBV10-1 to TRBJ2-1; 14 bases are a match to TRBD2. J gave up 9 bases and V 0 bases, and 4 bases lay outside the gene matches. The CDR3 has 16 amino acids. CDR1 and CDR2 from the germline V gene are WNHNN and SYGVQD (reference sequence).

The CDR3 nucleotides are TGTGCCAGCAGCCAAGTCGACAGGGGGCTCTATAATTCACCCCTCCACTTT. This encodes CASSQVDRGLYNSPLHF. The V call is TRBV4-2, the J call TRBJ1-6; 10 positions match TRBD1. J gave up 3 bases and V 1 base, and 3 bases lay outside the gene matches. CDR3 size: 17 residues. Germline V gene lookup returns CDR1 LGHNA and CDR2 YNFKEQ.

At least ten counts were recorded for this clonotype. The V and J genes are TRBV20-1 and TRBJ1-2, with D possibly TRBD1 on 6 matching bases. Trimming took 4 bases from V and 4 from J, leaving 10 bases between them. The CDR3 is 12 amino acids. Per the germline V gene, CDR1 is DFQATT and CDR2 is SNEGSKA (reference sequence). The CDR3 nucleotides are TGCAGTGCTAATCGAGGGGGCTATGGCTACACCTTC. Its protein product is CSANRGGYGYTF.

This clonotype occurred many times. The chain carries TRBV18 and TRBJ2-1; D is unclear. Looked up from germline, CDR1 is KGHSH and CDR2 is LQKENI. The CDR3 length is 13 residues. Trimming shortened V by 3 bases and J by 4 bases, and 7 bases separated the two germline ends. The CDR3 region has the DNA TGTGCCAGCTCACCGGACCGGTACAATGAGCAGTTCTTC. This translates into CASSPDRYNEQFF.